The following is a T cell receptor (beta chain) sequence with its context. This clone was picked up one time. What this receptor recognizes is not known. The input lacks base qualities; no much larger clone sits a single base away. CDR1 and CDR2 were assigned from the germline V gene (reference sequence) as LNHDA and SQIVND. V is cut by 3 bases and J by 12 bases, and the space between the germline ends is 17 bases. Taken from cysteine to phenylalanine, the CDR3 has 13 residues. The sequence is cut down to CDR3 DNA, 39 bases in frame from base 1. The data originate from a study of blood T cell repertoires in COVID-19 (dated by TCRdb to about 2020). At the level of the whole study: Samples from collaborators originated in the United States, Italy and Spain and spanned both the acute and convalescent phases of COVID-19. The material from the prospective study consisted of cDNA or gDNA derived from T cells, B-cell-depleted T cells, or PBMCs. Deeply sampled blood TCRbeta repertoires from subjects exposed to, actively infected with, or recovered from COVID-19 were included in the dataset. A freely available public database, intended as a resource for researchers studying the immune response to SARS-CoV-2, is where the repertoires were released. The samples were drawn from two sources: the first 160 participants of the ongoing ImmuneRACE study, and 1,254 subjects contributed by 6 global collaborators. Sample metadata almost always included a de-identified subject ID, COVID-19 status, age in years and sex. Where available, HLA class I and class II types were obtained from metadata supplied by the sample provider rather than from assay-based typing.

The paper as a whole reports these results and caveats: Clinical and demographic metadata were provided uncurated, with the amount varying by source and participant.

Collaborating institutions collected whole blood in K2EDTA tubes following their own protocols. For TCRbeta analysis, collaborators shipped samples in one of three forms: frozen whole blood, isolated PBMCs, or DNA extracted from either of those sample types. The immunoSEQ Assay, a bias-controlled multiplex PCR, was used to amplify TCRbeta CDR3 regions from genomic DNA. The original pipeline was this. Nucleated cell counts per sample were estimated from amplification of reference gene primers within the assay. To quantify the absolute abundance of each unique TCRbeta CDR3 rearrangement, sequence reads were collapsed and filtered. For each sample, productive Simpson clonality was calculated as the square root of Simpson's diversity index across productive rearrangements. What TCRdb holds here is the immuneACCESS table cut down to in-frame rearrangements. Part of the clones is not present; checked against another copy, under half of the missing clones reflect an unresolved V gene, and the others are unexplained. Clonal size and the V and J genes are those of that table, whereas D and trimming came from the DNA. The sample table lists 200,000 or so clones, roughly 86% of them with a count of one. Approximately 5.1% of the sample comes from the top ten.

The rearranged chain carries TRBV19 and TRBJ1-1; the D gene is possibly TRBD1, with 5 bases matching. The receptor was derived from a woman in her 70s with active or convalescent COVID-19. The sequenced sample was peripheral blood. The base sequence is TGTGCCAGTAGTATTCAGGGTTTCTCGTTCCCTTTCTTT. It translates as CASSIQGFSFPFF.